This T cell receptor (beta chain) was identified during a study of T cell responses to AZD1222 COVID-19 vaccine. Whole-study findings and limits: With two AZD1222 doses given, Spike-specific TCR breadth and depth both rose. The sample set comprised mostly white British donors with more females, and clonal diversity was possibly underestimated.

A note on this clone: Antigen: not known.

The CDR3 runs to 14 residues. Germline CDR1 LNHDA, CDR2 SQIVND (reference sequence). V gave up 3 bases and J gave up 1 base, with 6 bases separating them. This table comes from immunoSEQ multiplex PCR, and its TCRdb copy is limited to in-frame clones, with some not included. The sample yields roughly 150,000 clones, about 87% seen once. The material was peripheral blood, obtained 28 days after the second AZD1222 dose. The gene calls are TRBV19 and TRBJ2-2, with D maybe TRBD1 (6 bases). This clonotype was obtained from an adult who received the AZD1222 COVID-19 vaccine. The CDR3 region is CASSIRGNTGELFF. Written as DNA, the CDR3 is TGTGCCAGTAGTATCAGGGGGAACACCGGGGAGCTGTTTTTT.